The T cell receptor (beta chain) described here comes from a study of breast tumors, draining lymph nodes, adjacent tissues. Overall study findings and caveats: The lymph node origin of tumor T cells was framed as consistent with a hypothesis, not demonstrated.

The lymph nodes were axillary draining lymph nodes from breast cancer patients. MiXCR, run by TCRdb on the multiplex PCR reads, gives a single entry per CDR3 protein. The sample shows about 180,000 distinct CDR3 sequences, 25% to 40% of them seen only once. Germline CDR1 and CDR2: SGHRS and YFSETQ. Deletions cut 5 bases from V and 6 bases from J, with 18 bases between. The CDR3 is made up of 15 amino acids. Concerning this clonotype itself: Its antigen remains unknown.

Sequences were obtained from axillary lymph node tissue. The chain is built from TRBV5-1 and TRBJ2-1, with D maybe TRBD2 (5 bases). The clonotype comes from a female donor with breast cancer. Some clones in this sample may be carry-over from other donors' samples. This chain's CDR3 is CASRAGSRRCNEQFF. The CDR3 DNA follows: TGCGCCAGCAGAGCCGGGTCTCGGAGGTGCAATGAGCAGTTCTTC.